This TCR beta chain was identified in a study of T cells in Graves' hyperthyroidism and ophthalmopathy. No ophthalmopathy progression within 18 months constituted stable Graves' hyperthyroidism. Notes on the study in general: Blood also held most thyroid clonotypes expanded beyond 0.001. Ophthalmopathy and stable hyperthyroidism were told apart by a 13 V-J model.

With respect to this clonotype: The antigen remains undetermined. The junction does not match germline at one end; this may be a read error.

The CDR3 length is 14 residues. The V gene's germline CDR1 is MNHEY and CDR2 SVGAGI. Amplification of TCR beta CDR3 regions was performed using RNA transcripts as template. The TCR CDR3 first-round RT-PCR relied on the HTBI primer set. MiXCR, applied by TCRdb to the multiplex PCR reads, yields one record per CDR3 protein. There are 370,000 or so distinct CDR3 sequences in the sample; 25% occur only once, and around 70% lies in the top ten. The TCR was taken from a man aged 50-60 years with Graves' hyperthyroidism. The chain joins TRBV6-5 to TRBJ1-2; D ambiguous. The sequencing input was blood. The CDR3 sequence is CASSWELNSYGCTF. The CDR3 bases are TGTGCCAGCAGTTGGGAGCTAAATTCCTATGGCTGCACCTTC.